This paragraph reports one T cell receptor beta chain. The data are from a study of blood T cell repertoires in COVID-19. Whole-study context: The origin of the acute and convalescent COVID-19 samples was the United States, Italy and Spain. In each case, the material was cDNA or gDNA derived from T cells, B-cell-depleted T cells, or PBMCs.

Looked up from germline, CDR1 is LNHDA and CDR2 is SQIVND (reference sequence). CDR3 length equals 15 residues. Losses at the gene ends were 3 bases for V and 6 bases for J; bases not matched to a gene: 7. Authors' processing steps: Quantification of nucleated cells was approximated via reference gene primer amplification. The repertoire was sequenced with immunoSEQ multiplex PCR; TCRdb's copy has only in-frame clones and lacks some. V and J calls and clone size are given by that table; D and trimming were obtained from the DNA. The sample has tens of thousands of clones, approximately 87% seen once.

Sequencing was carried out using peripheral blood. This chain connects TRBV19 to TRBJ2-5; 10 nucleotides align to TRBD2. The TCR was taken from a human donor in a cohort sampled during active COVID-19. The CDR3 protein is CASSIGEREGQTQYF. The CDR3 coding sequence is TGTGCCAGTAGTATCGGGGAGCGGGAGGGGCAGACCCAGTACTTC.